The rows below give T cell receptor beta chains drawn from one sample of a study of blood T cells in healthy people across ages. TCRdb reanalysed the 5' RACE reads using MiXCR and keeps one entry per CDR3 protein. The table records 800,000 to 900,000 distinct CDR3 sequences, under 80% of them present only once. Sample: blood. The receptor set was obtained from a man aged 30 to 39 in good health. The CDR3 runs from the conserved cysteine through the conserved F or W. The D gene is left open where the match is weak. Clone size is shown for a subset of rows, as once, few, many or a class of expanded clone.

d_gene: NA
j_gene: TRBJ2-7
abundance: NA
v_gene: TRBV29-1
CDR3aa: CSVERAIGLYYEQYF
CDR3nt: TGCAGCGTTGAAAGGGCCATAGGCCTCTACTACGAGCAGTACTTC

d_gene: NA
j_gene: TRBJ1-4
abundance: NA
v_gene: TRBV9
CDR3aa: CASSVVPATNEKLFF
CDR3nt: TGTGCCAGCAGCGTAGTGCCTGCAACTAATGAAAAACTGTTTTTT

d_gene: TRBD1
j_gene: TRBJ2-4
abundance: NA
v_gene: TRBV28
CDR3aa: CASSLSAGGEINIQYF
CDR3nt: TGTGCCAGCAGTTTATCTGCAGGGGGCGAGATCAACATTCAGTACTTC

d_gene: TRBD1
j_gene: TRBJ2-3
abundance: NA
v_gene: TRBV29-1
CDR3aa: CSVDRDTFTDTQYF
CDR3nt: TGCAGCGTCGACAGGGACACCTTCACAGATACGCAGTATTTT

d_gene: NA
j_gene: TRBJ2-2
abundance: NA
v_gene: TRBV27
CDR3aa: CASSFVLRGRTPTGELFF
CDR3nt: TGTGCCAGCAGTTTCGTTCTCCGGGGACGAACTCCCACCGGGGAGCTGTTTTTT

d_gene: NA
j_gene: TRBJ1-5
abundance: NA
v_gene: TRBV6-2/TRBV6-3
CDR3aa: CASEVPGGNQPQHF
CDR3nt: TGTGCCAGCGAAGTCCCGGGGGGCAATCAGCCCCAGCATTTT

d_gene: NA
j_gene: TRBJ1-1
abundance: few
v_gene: TRBV4-3
CDR3aa: CASSQDWQGSTEAFF
CDR3nt: TGCGCCAGCAGCCAAGATTGGCAGGGAAGTACTGAAGCTTTCTTT

d_gene: TRBD1
j_gene: TRBJ1-6
abundance: NA
v_gene: TRBV12-3/TRBV12-4
CDR3aa: CASSTGGGDNSPLHF
CDR3nt: TGTGCCAGCAGTACAGGGGGAGGCGATAATTCACCCCTCCACTTT

d_gene: NA
j_gene: TRBJ2-7
abundance: few
v_gene: TRBV27
CDR3aa: CASSLDGLDEQYF
CDR3nt: TGTGCCAGCAGTTTAGACGGGCTCGACGAGCAGTACTTC

d_gene: NA
j_gene: TRBJ2-7
abundance: NA
v_gene: TRBV4-3
CDR3aa: CASSQVKGYEQYF
CDR3nt: TGCGCCAGCAGCCAAGTCAAGGGCTACGAGCAGTACTTC

d_gene: TRBD2
j_gene: TRBJ2-1
abundance: NA
v_gene: TRBV30
CDR3aa: CAWSVLTSGGADEQFF
CDR3nt: TGTGCCTGGAGTGTATTGACTAGCGGGGGGGCAGATGAGCAGTTCTTC

d_gene: NA
j_gene: TRBJ1-2
abundance: NA
v_gene: TRBV5-1
CDR3aa: CASSLDEFFGGYTF
CDR3nt: TGCGCCAGCAGCTTGGACGAATTCTTTGGTGGCTACACCTTC

d_gene: TRBD2
j_gene: TRBJ2-1
abundance: NA
v_gene: TRBV3-1
CDR3aa: CASSPLPSAGGGNEQFF
CDR3nt: TGTGCCAGCAGCCCCCTCCCATCAGCGGGGGGTGGTAATGAGCAGTTCTTC

d_gene: NA
j_gene: TRBJ1-5
abundance: NA
v_gene: TRBV28
CDR3aa: CASSAKPRGQPQHF
CDR3nt: TGTGCCAGCAGTGCAAAGCCCAGGGGCCAGCCCCAGCATTTT

d_gene: NA
j_gene: TRBJ2-1
abundance: few
v_gene: TRBV6-2/TRBV6-3
CDR3aa: CASSYKNGGGLTYNYNEQFF
CDR3nt: TGTGCCAGCAGTTACAAAAACGGAGGGGGCCTAACCTACAACTACAATGAGCAGTTCTTC

d_gene: NA
j_gene: TRBJ1-1
abundance: once
v_gene: TRBV25-1
CDR3aa: CASSEYGVGNTETFF
CDR3nt: TGTGCCAGCAGTGAATATGGGGTGGGGAACACTGAAACTTTCTTT

d_gene: TRBD1
j_gene: TRBJ1-2
abundance: NA
v_gene: TRBV20-1
CDR3aa: CSAKTRTGGWFDGYTF
CDR3nt: TGCAGTGCAAAGACCCGGACAGGGGGCTGGTTTGATGGCTACACCTTC

d_gene: TRBD1
j_gene: TRBJ2-5
abundance: NA
v_gene: TRBV20-1
CDR3aa: CSAHRQGWGETQYF
CDR3nt: TGCAGTGCCCACCGACAGGGCTGGGGGGAGACCCAGTACTTC

d_gene: NA
j_gene: TRBJ2-5
abundance: NA
v_gene: TRBV7-2
CDR3aa: CASVTGGGQETQYF
CDR3nt: TGTGCCAGCGTTACAGGGGGGGGGCAAGAGACCCAGTACTTC

d_gene: TRBD1
j_gene: TRBJ2-5
abundance: NA
v_gene: TRBV7-2
CDR3aa: CASSQIIGQAGETQYF
CDR3nt: TGTGCCAGCAGCCAAATAATAGGACAGGCGGGAGAGACCCAGTACTTC

d_gene: NA
j_gene: TRBJ2-3
abundance: NA
v_gene: TRBV10-3
CDR3aa: CAITETGGFTDTQYF
CDR3nt: TGTGCCATCACCGAGACTGGGGGGTTCACAGATACGCAGTATTTT

d_gene: NA
j_gene: TRBJ2-5
abundance: NA
v_gene: TRBV21-1
CDR3aa: CASKEGGNQEETQYF
CDR3nt: TGTGCCAGCAAGGAGGGGGGAAACCAGGAGGAGACCCAGTACTTC

d_gene: NA
j_gene: TRBJ2-4
abundance: NA
v_gene: TRBV3-1
CDR3aa: CASSPEDLNIQYF
CDR3nt: TGTGCCAGCAGCCCAGAAGACCTAAACATTCAGTACTTC

d_gene: NA
j_gene: TRBJ1-5
abundance: NA
v_gene: TRBV9
CDR3aa: CASSVATWGYSNQPQHF
CDR3nt: TGTGCCAGCAGCGTAGCTACTTGGGGGTATAGCAATCAGCCCCAGCATTTT

d_gene: NA
j_gene: TRBJ2-3
abundance: NA
v_gene: TRBV20-1
CDR3aa: CSLSGDTQYF
CDR3nt: TGCAGTTTAAGCGGCGATACGCAGTATTTT

d_gene: NA
j_gene: TRBJ2-5
abundance: NA
v_gene: TRBV6-6
CDR3aa: CASRPRTDQETQYF
CDR3nt: TGTGCCAGCCGGCCTAGGACAGACCAAGAGACCCAGTACTTC

d_gene: TRBD1
j_gene: TRBJ2-3
abundance: NA
v_gene: TRBV2
CDR3aa: CVSSTSRDRGSDTQYF
CDR3nt: TGTGTCAGCAGCACCAGCCGGGACAGGGGATCAGATACGCAGTATTTT

d_gene: NA
j_gene: TRBJ1-1
abundance: NA
v_gene: TRBV29-1
CDR3aa: CSVVLQGDAFF
CDR3nt: TGCAGCGTTGTCTTGCAGGGTGACGCTTTCTTT

d_gene: TRBD1
j_gene: TRBJ2-7
abundance: NA
v_gene: TRBV5-5
CDR3aa: CASSLSGTGDHEQYF
CDR3nt: TGTGCCAGCAGCTTATCCGGGACAGGGGACCACGAGCAGTACTTC

d_gene: NA
j_gene: TRBJ2-1
abundance: NA
v_gene: TRBV7-2
CDR3aa: CASSPPRLNNEQFF
CDR3nt: TGTGCCAGCAGCCCACCCAGGTTAAACAATGAGCAGTTCTTC

d_gene: NA
j_gene: TRBJ2-4
abundance: few
v_gene: TRBV10-3
CDR3aa: CAISEAGAGGNIQYF
CDR3nt: TGTGCCATCAGTGAGGCTGGGGCGGGTGGAAACATTCAGTACTTC

d_gene: NA
j_gene: TRBJ2-7
abundance: NA
v_gene: TRBV7-3
CDR3aa: CASSPQGNGEQYF
CDR3nt: TGTGCCAGCAGCCCGCAGGGAAATGGCGAGCAGTACTTC

d_gene: NA
j_gene: TRBJ2-1
abundance: NA
v_gene: TRBV6-2/TRBV6-3
CDR3aa: CASSSNASPGDEQFF
CDR3nt: TGTGCCAGCAGTTCTAATGCGTCCCCTGGGGATGAGCAGTTCTTC

d_gene: TRBD1
j_gene: TRBJ2-7
abundance: few
v_gene: TRBV14
CDR3aa: CASSQDTRDRLYEQYF
CDR3nt: TGTGCCAGCAGCCAAGACACTAGGGACAGACTCTACGAGCAGTACTTC

d_gene: NA
j_gene: TRBJ2-1
abundance: NA
v_gene: TRBV12-3/TRBV12-4
CDR3aa: CASSLFLASPYNEQFF
CDR3nt: TGTGCCAGCAGCCTCTTCCTAGCGTCTCCCTACAATGAGCAGTTCTTC